Given below is one T cell receptor (beta chain) in context. What it binds is unknown. The CDR3 loop spans 15 amino acids. Germline V CDR1 and CDR2: SGHVS, FQNEAQ. Losses at the gene ends were 5 bases for V and 8 bases for J; bases not matched to a gene: 7. The data were taken from a study of cytomegalovirus exposure and HLA in healthy donors. Looking at the study overall: In an early release, HLA-typed donors contributed tens of millions of unique TCR sequences. General observations from the study: Earlier analysis looked at TCR beta V segments, and most were productive about 87% or about 30% of the time. When analyzed later, a missense DCLRE1C variant was found to be linked to TCR beta V- and J-gene trimming.

With 60 Vbeta and 13 Jbeta primers, the PCR was carried out. TCRdb's copy holds only in-frame clones and misses some; the assay was immunoSEQ multiplex PCR. The sample includes about 130,000 clones, 83% of them seen just once. Sequencing input: PBMCs. The chain employs TRBV7-8 and TRBJ2-1, with 12 bases identical to TRBD1. This clonotype originated in a girl under 10 years old in good health and CMV-seronegative. The CDR3 sequence: CASSLGTGGVHEQFF. The CDR3 DNA reads as TGTGCCAGCAGCCTCGGGACAGGGGGCGTCCATGAGCAGTTCTTC.